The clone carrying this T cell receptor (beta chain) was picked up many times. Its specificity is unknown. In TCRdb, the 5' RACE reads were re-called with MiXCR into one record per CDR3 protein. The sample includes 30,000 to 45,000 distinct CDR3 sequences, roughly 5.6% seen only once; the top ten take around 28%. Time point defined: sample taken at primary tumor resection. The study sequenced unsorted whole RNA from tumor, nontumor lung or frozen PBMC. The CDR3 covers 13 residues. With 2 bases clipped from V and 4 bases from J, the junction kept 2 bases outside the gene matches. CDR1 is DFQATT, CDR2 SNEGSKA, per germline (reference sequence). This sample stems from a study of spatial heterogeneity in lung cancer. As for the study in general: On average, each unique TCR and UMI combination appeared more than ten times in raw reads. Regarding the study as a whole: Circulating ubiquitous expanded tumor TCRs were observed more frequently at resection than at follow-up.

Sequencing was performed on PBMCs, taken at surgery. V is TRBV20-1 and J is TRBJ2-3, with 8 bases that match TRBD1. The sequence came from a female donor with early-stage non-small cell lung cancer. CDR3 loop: CSARRTGPDTQYF. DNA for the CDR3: TGCAGTGCTAGAAGGACAGGGCCAGATACGCAGTATTTT.